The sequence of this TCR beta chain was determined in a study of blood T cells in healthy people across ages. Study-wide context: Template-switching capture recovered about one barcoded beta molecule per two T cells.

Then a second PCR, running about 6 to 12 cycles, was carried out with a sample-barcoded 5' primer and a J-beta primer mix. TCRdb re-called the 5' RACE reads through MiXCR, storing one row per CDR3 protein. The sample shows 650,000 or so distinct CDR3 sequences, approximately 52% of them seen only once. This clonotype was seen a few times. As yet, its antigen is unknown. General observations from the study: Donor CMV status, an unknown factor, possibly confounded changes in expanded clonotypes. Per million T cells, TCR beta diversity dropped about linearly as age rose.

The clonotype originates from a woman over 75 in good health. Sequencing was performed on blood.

CDR3 sequence: CSASRTNTEAFF. The CDR3 region has the DNA TGCAGTGCTAGTCGGACGAACACTGAAGCTTTCTTT. The rearrangement joins TRBV20-1 to TRBJ1-1, with D uncertain. CDR3 length: 12 residues. V lost 3 bases and J lost 1, with 6 bases in between. Germline V lookup: CDR1 DFQATT, CDR2 SNEGSKA (reference sequence).